The present entry profiles one T cell receptor (beta chain) with its context. What it binds is unknown. This specimen comes from a study of cytomegalovirus exposure and HLA in healthy donors. The V gene lost 5 bases and the J gene lost 6 bases, with 11 bases spanning the gap. The germline gives CDR1 MNHEY, CDR2 SMNVEV (reference sequence). This CDR3 region has 13 residues. The study ran its PCR with 60 Vbeta and 13 Jbeta primers. The method was immunoSEQ multiplex PCR; TCRdb's version includes in-frame clones alone and lacks a portion of them. The table lists 200,000 to 300,000 clones, approximately 85% of them singletons, with 2% to 2.5% in the top ten. General study points: Accurate HLA-A and HLA-B prediction from TCR beta sequences was reported for most subjects. A later analysis showed TCR association rates differing by HLA locus, peaking at DRB1 and lowest at HLA-C. Among TCR sequences, most were rare, though some public TCRs appeared in many donors. Earlier analysis found most TCR beta V segments productive about 90% or about 30% of the time.

The specimen sequenced was PBMCs. The receptor was isolated from a woman between 35 and 50 years old in good health and CMV-seropositive. This chain links TRBV27 with TRBJ2-1; the D gene is possibly TRBD2 (5 bases). The CDR3 reads CASSVTSSNEQFF. The CDR3 DNA reads as TGTGCCAGCAGTGTTACTAGTAGCAATGAGCAGTTCTTC.